This T cell receptor (beta chain) appears in the sequencing data of a study of blood T cell repertoires in COVID-19. Study overall: Nucleic acid was either cDNA or gDNA, and it came from T cells, B-cell-depleted T cells, or PBMCs.

As originally analysed: Estimation of nucleated cell counts was performed using reference gene primer amplification. Measured with immunoSEQ multiplex PCR; TCRdb has only the in-frame clones, and not every one. V, J and clone size were drawn from that table, and D and trimming were deduced from the DNA. The data contain 200,000 to 300,000 clones, around nine tenths of them seen just once; the ten biggest clones take up 8.5% to 10%. Germline-derived CDR1 and CDR2 are SEHNR and FQNEAQ (reference sequence). V was cut by 4 bases and J by 0 bases, with 16 bases left in between. The CDR3 spans 16 residues. This clone appeared a few times.

This clonotype was sampled from a man aged 40-49 years who had recovered from COVID-19. Sequenced input: peripheral blood. The chain couples TRBV7-9 to TRBJ2-7, with a tentative D call TRBD1 (6 bases). CDR3: CASSSQMGQASYEQYF. In DNA, the CDR3 is TGTGCCAGCAGCTCCCAAATGGGACAAGCCTCCTACGAGCAGTACTTC.